Below, one T cell receptor beta chain is given with its context. This clonotype was counted many times. It has no known antigen specificity. Per-nucleotide qualities are absent, and no much larger clonotype sits a single base away. This entry comes from a study of CD8 T cells in ankylosing spondylitis (dated by TCRdb to 2015 to 2018). In the study overall: To find TCR variants linked to disease, the study profiled T cell receptor beta repertoires in ankylosing spondylitis patients and healthy donors. The full study cohort comprised around 25 ankylosing spondylitis patients and roughly 110 healthy donors. Peripheral blood was sampled, and synovial fluid was additionally collected from ankylosing spondylitis patients. Broad study findings and their caveats: Blood from ankylosing spondylitis patients appeared to be characterized by a TCR beta motif made up of fewer than ten highly homologous amino acid variants. The disease-linked clones had a CD8+ phenotype and were found at relatively low frequencies in peripheral blood. According to the report, matched synovial fluid samples from ankylosing spondylitis patients were significantly enriched for the disease-linked clones. Some motif variants had previously been reported in the synovial fluid and blood of reactive arthritis patients, which suggests shared mechanisms of disease initiation.

Sequencing used an Illumina HiSeq 2500. Quantitative 5'-RACE with molecular barcodes was used to prepare TCR beta libraries. The authors processed their data as follows. Disease-linked TCR variants were identified with a new computational method built on a probabilistic model of VDJ rearrangement. TCRdb reprocessed the public reads (quality trimming at Q25 with fastp, clone calling with MiXCR) and kept in-frame beta chains. Rows are combined by CDR3 protein, so each entry shows the most common genes and DNA. The authors' filters were not applied to this entry. The sample table holds approximately 140,000 distinct CDR3 sequences, of which about a tenth were seen once. The ten largest make up approximately 3.3% of the sample. Sequencing was performed on blood, either unsorted or a sorted T cell fraction (not recorded which). This receptor was obtained from a male donor with ankylosing spondylitis or in good health (not recorded which).

The CDR3 reads as follows: CATSRDPSDTQYF. In nucleotide form, the sequence is TGTGCCACCAGCAGAGACCCGTCGGATACGCAGTATTTT. This chain joins TRBV15 to TRBJ2-3; the D gene cannot be named for sure. V is reduced by 0 bases and J by 6 bases, leaving a spacing of 7 bases between them. Per the germline V gene (reference sequence), LNHNV is the CDR1 and YYDKDF is the CDR2. The CDR3 has 13 amino acids, counting the end cysteine and phenylalanine. Only the CDR3 DNA stays, 39 bases, in frame from base 1.